This record covers a single T cell receptor beta chain. TCRdb's copy holds only in-frame clones and misses some; the assay was immunoSEQ multiplex PCR. The table has about 1 million clones, around four fifths seen once. This record belongs to a study of shared clonotypes between healthy human individuals. The specimen sequenced was memory CD4+ T cells sorted from blood. Subset meaning: CD45RA-negative fraction. The receptor was derived from a man between 18 and 35 years old in good health.

The CDR3 DNA sequence: TGTGCCAGCAGCTTCGACAGGGGAAGTGGCTACACCTTC. It is translated as CASSFDRGSGYTF. The chain joins TRBV11-2 to TRBJ1-2, with 8 bases identical to TRBD1. The CDR3 is 13 residues long. Germline V gene data show CDR1 as SGHAT and CDR2 as FQNNGV. The V gene end was trimmed by 3 bases and the J gene end by 7 bases; junction bases not matched to a gene: 4. Full variable domain (outside the CDR3, taken from reference TRBV11-2 and TRBJ1-2): EAGVAQSPRYKIIEKRQSVAFWCNPISGHATLYWYQQILGQGPKLLIQFQNNGVVDDSQLPKDRFSAERLKGVDSTLKIQPAKLEDSAVYLCASSFDRGSGYTFGSGTRLTVV.